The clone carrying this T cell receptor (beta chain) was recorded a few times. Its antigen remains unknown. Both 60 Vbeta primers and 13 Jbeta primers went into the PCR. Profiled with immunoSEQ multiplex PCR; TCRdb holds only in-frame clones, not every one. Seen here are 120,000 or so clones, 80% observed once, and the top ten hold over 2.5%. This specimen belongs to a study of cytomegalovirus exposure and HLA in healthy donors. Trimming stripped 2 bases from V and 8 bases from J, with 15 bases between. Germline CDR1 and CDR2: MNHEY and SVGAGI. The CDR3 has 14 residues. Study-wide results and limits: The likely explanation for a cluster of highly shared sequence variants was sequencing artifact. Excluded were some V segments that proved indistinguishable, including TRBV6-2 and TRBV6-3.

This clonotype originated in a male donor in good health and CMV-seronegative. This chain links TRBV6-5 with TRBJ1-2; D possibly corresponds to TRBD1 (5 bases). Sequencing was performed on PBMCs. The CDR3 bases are TGTGCCAGCAGTTACGCGCCGACAGAGTTGGGCTACACCTTC. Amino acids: CASSYAPTELGYTF.